The entry that follows covers one T cell receptor beta chain sequence. The assay was immunoSEQ multiplex PCR, and TCRdb's table has in-frame clones only and misses some. The repertoire holds about 140,000 clones, around 94% seen once, with about an eighth in the top ten. The source of the sample is a study of control samples from healthy donors and cancer patients. The germline gives CDR1 MNHEY, CDR2 SMNVEV (reference sequence). This CDR3 spans 17 amino acids. With 6 bases removed from V and 2 bases from J, the gap between germline ends came to 22 bases. This chain uses TRBV27 with TRBJ1-2, with unresolved D. Sequenced sample: blood. The sequence was collected from a man between 35 and 55 years old in good health. CDR3 sequence reads: CASRGGRSDGRNYGYTF. The DNA for the CDR3 is TGTGCCAGCAGGGGTGGTAGATCGGACGGACGAAACTATGGCTACACCTTC.